This TCR beta chain was sequenced in a study of cytomegalovirus exposure and HLA in healthy donors. Primers included in the PCR were 60 Vbeta and 13 Jbeta primers. Generated by immunoSEQ multiplex PCR, the TCRdb table keeps only in-frame clones and is missing some. The sample includes over 150,000 clones, 80% seen only once; the top ten take roughly 4.4%. The CDR3 runs to 13 residues. V shed 10 bases and J 7 bases; nucleotides not matched to a gene: 7. Germline CDR1 reads SGHVS; CDR2 reads FNYEAQ. The receptor's source is a young man in good health and CMV-seronegative. Sample: PBMCs. The chain links TRBV7-6 to TRBJ1-6, with TRBD1 matching 7 bases. The CDR3 DNA follows: TGTGCCACCGGGACAGAGGGGAATTCACCCCTCCACTTT. Protein: CATGTEGNSPLHF. Looking up the rest from reference TRBV7-6 and TRBJ1-6 gives the full variable domain: GAGVSQSPRYKVTKRGQDVALRCDPISGHVSLYWYRQALGQGPEFLTYFNYEAQQDKSGLPNDRFSAERPEGSISTLTIQRTEQRDSAMYRCATGTEGNSPLHFGNGTRLTVT.